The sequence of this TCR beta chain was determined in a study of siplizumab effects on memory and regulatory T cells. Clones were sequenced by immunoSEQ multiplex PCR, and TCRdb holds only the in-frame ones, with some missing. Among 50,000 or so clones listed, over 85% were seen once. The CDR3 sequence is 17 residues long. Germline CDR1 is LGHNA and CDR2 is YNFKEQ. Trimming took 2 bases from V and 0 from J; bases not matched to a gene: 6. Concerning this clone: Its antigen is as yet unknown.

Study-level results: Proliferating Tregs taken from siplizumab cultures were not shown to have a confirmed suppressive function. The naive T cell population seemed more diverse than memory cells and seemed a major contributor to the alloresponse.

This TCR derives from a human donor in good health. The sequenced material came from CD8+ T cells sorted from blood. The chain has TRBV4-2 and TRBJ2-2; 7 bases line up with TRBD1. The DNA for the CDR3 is TGTGCCAGCAGCCAAACCCGGGACAGTCCGAACACCGGGGAGCTGTTTTTT. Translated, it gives CASSQTRDSPNTGELFF.